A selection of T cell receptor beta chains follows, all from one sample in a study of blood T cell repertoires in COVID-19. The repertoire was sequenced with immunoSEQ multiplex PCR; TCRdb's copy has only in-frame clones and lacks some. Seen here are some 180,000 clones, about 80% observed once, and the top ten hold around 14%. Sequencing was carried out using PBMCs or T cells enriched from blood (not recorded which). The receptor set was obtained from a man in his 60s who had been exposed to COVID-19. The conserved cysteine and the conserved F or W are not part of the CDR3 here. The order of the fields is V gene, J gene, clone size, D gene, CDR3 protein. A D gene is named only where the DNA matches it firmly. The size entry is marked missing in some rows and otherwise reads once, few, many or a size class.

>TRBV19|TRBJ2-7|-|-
ASSIGRGSVEQY
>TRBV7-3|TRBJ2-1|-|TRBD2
ASSAPGLAGYNEQF
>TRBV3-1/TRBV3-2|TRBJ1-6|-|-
ASSQVIVSGSPLH
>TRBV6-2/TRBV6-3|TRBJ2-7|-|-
ASSTLKTVSEQY
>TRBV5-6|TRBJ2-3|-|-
ASSFGRFRSTDTQY
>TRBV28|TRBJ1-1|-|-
ASSLGHPTEAF
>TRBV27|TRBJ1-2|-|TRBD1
ASSLQGDHGYT
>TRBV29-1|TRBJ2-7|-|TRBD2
SARLADSTSSYEQY
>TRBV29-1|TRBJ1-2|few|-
SVVAGGGYT
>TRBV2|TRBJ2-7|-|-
ASCYRAPEQY
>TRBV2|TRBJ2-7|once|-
ASRDRLYEQY
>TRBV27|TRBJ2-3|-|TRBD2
ASSSLAGGPPDTQY
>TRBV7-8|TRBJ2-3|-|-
ASSLVPSDTQY
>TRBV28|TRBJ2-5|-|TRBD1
ASSQDRGREETQY
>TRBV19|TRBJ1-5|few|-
ASSMEVKDQPQH
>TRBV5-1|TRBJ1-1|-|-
ASSPTGWSTEAF
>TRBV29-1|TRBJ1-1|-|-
SVEDRPGEAF
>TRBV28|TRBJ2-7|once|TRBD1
ASSSPGTDKYEQY
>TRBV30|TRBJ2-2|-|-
AWERQAGTGELF
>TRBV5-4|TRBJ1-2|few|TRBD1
ASSFAIIRGRDGYT
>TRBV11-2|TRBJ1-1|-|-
ASRNLNTEAF
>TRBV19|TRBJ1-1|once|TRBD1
ASSLTGGMNTEAF
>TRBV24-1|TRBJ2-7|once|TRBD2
ATSGGNYEQY
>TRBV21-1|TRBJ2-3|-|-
ASSTFTTRQRCTDTQY
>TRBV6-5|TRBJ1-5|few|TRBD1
ASSRGQPNQPQH
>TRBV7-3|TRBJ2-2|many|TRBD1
ASGRGQGLLAGELF
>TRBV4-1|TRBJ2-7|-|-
ASSSTEYYEQY
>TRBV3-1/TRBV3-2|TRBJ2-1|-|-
ASSQLRNEQF
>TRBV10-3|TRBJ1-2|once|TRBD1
AISLDPDRGPHYGYT
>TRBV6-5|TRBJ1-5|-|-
ASSYGYGQPQH